Below, 28 T cell receptor beta chains from the same sample are listed, as sequenced in a study of human T cells and chemical hapten exposure. Total RNA came from unfractionated whole blood. Library construction involved attaching unique molecular identifiers to individual cDNA molecules, which allowed quantitative, reproducible TCR counting. TCRdb passed the reads through MiXCR, listing each CDR3 protein once. In the table there are around 120,000 distinct CDR3 sequences, over 7.5% of which are singletons. The sample taken for sequencing was whole blood. These TCRs come from a human donor in good health. Some clones in this sample may be carry-over from other donors' samples.

This clonotype was seen at least ten times. This chain connects TRBV7-9 to TRBJ2-5; D gene ambiguous. Germline CDR1 SEHNR, CDR2 FQNEAQ (reference sequence). This CDR3 has 11 residues. V was cut by 6 bases and J by 0 bases, with 2 bases left in between. This CDR3 is CASSDQETQYF. In DNA, the CDR3 is TGTGCCAGCAGTGACCAAGAGACCCAGTACTTC.

V is TRBV5-6 and J is TRBJ2-2; 7 nucleotides align to TRBD1. The CDR3 sequence is 17 residues long. Germline V gene lookup returns CDR1 SGHDT and CDR2 YYEEEE. The V segment lost 4 bases and the J segment 2 bases; nucleotides outside the gene matches: 11. This chain's CDR3 is CASSIWDSLENTGELFF. Written as DNA, the CDR3 is TGTGCCAGCAGCATATGGGACAGCCTGGAAAACACCGGGGAGCTGTTTTTT.

In its sample, this clonotype was seen many times. V usage is TRBV27 and J usage is TRBJ1-2; maybe TRBD1 (5 bases). Germline V gives CDR1 MNHEY, CDR2 SMNVEV (reference sequence). This CDR3 comprises 13 residues. Between the trimmed V and J ends, which lost 3 bases and 3 bases, there was a span of 8 bases. CDR3 DNA: TGTGCCAGCAGTTTGTCGGGGGACTATGGCTACACCTTC. Translating gives CASSLSGDYGYTF.

This rearrangement joins TRBV5-4 to TRBJ2-1; D perhaps matches TRBD1 (6 bases). The V gene's germline CDR1 is SGHNT and CDR2 YYREEE (reference sequence). Deletions cut 3 bases from V and 5 bases from J, with 15 bases between. CDR3 length: 15 residues. Written as DNA, the CDR3 is TGTGCCAGCAGCTCAAAGTTACAGGGCAACAATGAGCAGTTCTTC. It yields the protein CASSSKLQGNNEQFF.

This clonotype was recorded only once. The chain links TRBV20-1 to TRBJ2-2, with a possible D match to TRBD1 (6 bases). Germline-derived CDR1 and CDR2 are DFQATT and SNEGSKA (reference sequence). V was shortened by 0 bases and J by 0 bases, with 14 bases between the two germline ends. The CDR3 is 17 amino acids. In nucleotides, the CDR3 is TGCAGTGCTAGAGATGCGGAACAGGGCACGAACACCGGGGAGCTGTTTTTT. Amino acid sequence: CSARDAEQGTNTGELFF.

This clonotype was detected a few times. The J gene is TRBJ2-1, the V gene TRBV14; TRBD2 aligns across 8 bases. After removal of 0 bases from V and 2 bases from J, the junction contained 6 bases not matched to a gene. Germline V gives CDR1 SGHDN, CDR2 FVKESK. The CDR3 covers 17 residues. The CDR3 sequence: CASSQDPGGGTYNEQFF. The CDR3 DNA is TGTGCCAGCAGCCAAGATCCGGGCGGGGGGACCTACAATGAGCAGTTCTTC.

This clonotype has at least ten counts. This CDR3 is CASSLDRSSYNEQFF. DNA for the CDR3: TGCGCCAGCAGCTTGGACAGGAGCTCCTACAATGAGCAGTTCTTC. V is TRBV5-1 and J is TRBJ2-1; weak D call: TRBD1 (5 bases). V was trimmed by 0 bases and J by 0 bases, leaving 7 bases between them. This CDR3 has 15 amino acids. From germline, CDR1 is SGHRS and CDR2 YFSETQ.

This clonotype was seen many times. This chain uses TRBV3-1 with TRBJ2-7, with D perhaps assigned TRBD1 or TRBD2 (5 bases each). Trimming removed 1 base from V and 3 bases from J, with 13 bases in between. Germline lookup yields CDR1 LGHDT and CDR2 YNNKEL (reference sequence). The CDR3 has 15 residues. This chain's CDR3 is CASSQGVAGSYEQYF. The CDR3 DNA sequence: TGTGCCAGCAGCCAAGGTGTCGCAGGGAGCTACGAGCAGTACTTC.

The V gene is TRBV28, the J gene TRBJ2-7; D is ambiguous. Germline V gene data show CDR1 as MDHEN and CDR2 as SYDVKM. The V end was cut by 3 bases, the J end by 0 bases, with 3 bases between. The CDR3 is made up of 12 amino acids. DNA of the CDR3: TGTGCCAGCAGTTTTACCTCCTACGAGCAGTACTTC. Its protein product is CASSFTSYEQYF.

This clonotype was counted between two and nine times. The chain links TRBV29-1 to TRBJ2-7, with D unresolved. Between the trimmed V and J ends, which lost 0 bases and 4 bases, there was a span of 7 bases. This CDR3 is built from 12 residues. Germline CDR1 SQVTM, CDR2 ANQGSEA. For the CDR3, the DNA is TGCAGCGTTGAAGATCCCGAATACGAGCAGTACTTC. This sequence encodes CSVEDPEYEQYF.

This clonotype was found a few times. The chain carries TRBV20-1 and TRBJ2-7; D tentatively fits TRBD1 or TRBD2 (5 bases each). Trimming left V 3 bases short and J 4 bases short, with 19 bases between. CDR1 is DFQATT, CDR2 SNEGSKA, per germline (reference sequence). This CDR3 is 15 amino acids long. The DNA for the CDR3 is TGCAGTGCTAGCTCTTGGGCAGGGCCGGGGTACGAGCAGTACTTC. Protein: CSASSWAGPGYEQYF.

This clonotype occurred many times. V and J are TRBV6-2 or TRBV6-3 and TRBJ2-1, with 12 positions matching TRBD2. The CDR3 is 16 residues long. Germline V gene lookup returns CDR1 MNHEY and CDR2 SVGEGT. V dropped 5 bases and J dropped 7; count of bases not matched to a gene: 9. CDR3: CASSKRTSGVRNEQFF. As DNA, the CDR3 is TGTGCCAGCAGTAAAAGGACTAGCGGGGTCCGGAATGAGCAGTTCTTC.

This clonotype appeared a single time. The chain employs TRBV19 and TRBJ2-1; tentative D call: TRBD1 (6 bases). Trimming pared 7 bases from V and 4 bases from J, leaving 14 bases between. Germline V gene lookup returns CDR1 LNHDA and CDR2 SQIVND (reference sequence). CDR3 length equals 14 residues. In nucleotides, the CDR3 is TGTGCCAGTACCCCGGCAGGGGCTTACAATGAGCAGTTCTTC. Residues: CASTPAGAYNEQFF.

The chain carries TRBV27 and TRBJ1-5; D may be TRBD1 (6 bases). V gave up 7 bases and J gave up 4 bases, with 20 bases separating them. Germline assignment: CDR1 MNHEY and CDR2 SMNVEV (reference sequence). The CDR3 covers 16 residues. This CDR3 is CASTPSGGGSNQPQHF. The CDR3, as DNA: TGTGCCAGCACCCCTAGCGGAGGGGGGAGTAATCAGCCCCAGCATTTT.

This clonotype was seen many times. This sequence joins TRBV20-1 and TRBJ2-7, with 12 bases lining up with TRBD2. Germline-derived CDR1 and CDR2 are DFQATT and SNEGSKA (reference sequence). The CDR3 has 13 residues. The junction had 4 bases not matched to a gene; V was cut back by 6 bases and J by 4 bases. CDR3 DNA sequence: TGCAGTGCCGGACTAGCGGGGTGGTACGAGCAGTACTTC. Its translation: CSAGLAGWYEQYF.

In this sample, this clonotype turned up a few times. V gene TRBV27 combines with J gene TRBJ2-7; tentative D call: TRBD1 (6 bases). V gave up 1 base and J gave up 4 bases, with 11 bases separating them. Germline CDR1 and CDR2: MNHEY and SMNVEV (reference sequence). The CDR3 runs to 14 residues. CDR3 amino acids: CASSLYKGGYEQYF. The DNA of the CDR3 is TGTGCCAGCAGTTTATACAAAGGGGGATACGAGCAGTACTTC.

This clonotype was detected many times. The chain carries TRBV4-3 and TRBJ2-4; D call uncertain. The germline gives CDR1 LGHNA, CDR2 YSLEER. The CDR3 totals 15 residues. Trimming stripped 0 bases from V and 9 bases from J, with 15 bases between. The CDR3 sequence: CASSQDGPYGGIQYF. CDR3 DNA sequence: TGCGCCAGCAGCCAAGATGGCCCGTATGGTGGCATTCAGTACTTC.

This clonotype was found a few times. The J gene is TRBJ2-3, the V gene TRBV5-4; the match to TRBD2 covers 9 bases. From germline, CDR1 is SGHNT and CDR2 YYREEE (reference sequence). CDR3 length: 17 amino acids. V shed 2 bases and J 7 bases; nucleotides not matched to a gene: 14. CDR3 amino acids: CASSFSGGSGSWNTQYF. The CDR3 nucleotides are TGTGCCAGCAGCTTCTCGGGGGGTAGCGGGAGTTGGAATACGCAGTATTTT.

The rearrangement uses TRBV7-9 and TRBJ2-7, with 12 bases aligning to TRBD2. The CDR3 spans 15 residues. Per the germline V gene, CDR1 is SEHNR and CDR2 is FQNEAQ (reference sequence). V shed 5 bases and J 0 bases; nucleotides not matched to a gene: 2. DNA for the CDR3: TGTGCCAGCAGCGGACTAGCGGGGAGCTCCTACGAGCAGTACTTC. Amino acids: CASSGLAGSSYEQYF.

The chain uses TRBV7-6 and TRBJ2-5, with D possibly matching TRBD2 (6 bases). The ends were cut back, 1 base at V and 1 base at J, with 13 bases in the middle. Germline assignment: CDR1 SGHVS and CDR2 FNYEAQ. The CDR3 runs to 16 residues. CDR3 loop: CASSLGARTIQETQYF. The CDR3 bases are TGTGCCAGCAGCTTAGGGGCTAGGACTATCCAAGAGACCCAGTACTTC.

This clonotype has a handful of counts. The V call is TRBV7-7, the J call TRBJ2-2; 8 bases fit TRBD1. Germline CDR1 reads SSHAT; CDR2 reads FNYEAQ (reference sequence). This CDR3 has 18 residues. V lost 1 base and J lost 3; bases outside the gene matches: 10. In nucleotides, the CDR3 is TGTGCCAGCAGCTTAGGGATCGGACAGGGTGGCGACACCGGGGAGCTGTTTTTT. Translation gives CASSLGIGQGGDTGELFF.

This sequence joins TRBV20-1 and TRBJ1-2, with 7 nucleotides matching TRBD1. CDR3 length equals 15 residues. Germline-derived CDR1 and CDR2 are DFQATT and SNEGSKA (reference sequence). After removal of 0 bases from V and 4 bases from J, the junction contained 8 bases not matched to a gene. Here the CDR3 reads CSARDSATGIYGYTF. The CDR3 DNA is TGCAGTGCTAGAGATTCGGCGACAGGGATCTATGGCTACACCTTC.

This clonotype was recorded at least ten times. The chain joins TRBV2 to TRBJ2-7, with 10 positions matching TRBD2. Unmatched junction bases numbered 5, after V lost 3 bases and J lost 3 bases. CDR3 size: 15 residues. The germline gives CDR1 SNHLY, CDR2 FYNNEI. This CDR3 is CASSEGLAGVYEQYF. The CDR3 nucleotides are TGTGCCAGCAGTGAGGGGCTAGCGGGAGTCTACGAGCAGTACTTC.

The chain uses TRBV20-1 and TRBJ2-1; D unclear. The CDR3 is 14 amino acids. Germline CDR1 and CDR2: DFQATT and SNEGSKA (reference sequence). V lost 3 bases and J lost 3, with 12 bases in between. CDR3 nucleotides: TGCAGTGCTAGTTCCCCTCAAAACTACAATGAGCAGTTCTTC. The encoded protein is CSASSPQNYNEQFF.

This clonotype was found a few times. J is TRBJ2-7 and V is TRBV14; D is unresolved. CDR3 size: 12 residues. Per germline, CDR1 SGHDN and CDR2 FVKESK. Trimming stripped 4 bases from V and 3 bases from J, with 7 bases between. CDR3 DNA sequence: TGTGCCAGCAGCCCCCATATCTACGAGCAGTACTTC. Translating it yields CASSPHIYEQYF.

The chain joins TRBV11-2 to TRBJ2-4; no clear D gene. The ends were cut back, 0 bases at V and 0 bases at J, with 9 bases in the middle. CDR1 is SGHAT, CDR2 FQNNGV, per germline. The CDR3 contains 16 residues. CDR3 residues: CASSLDPGLAKNIQYF. The CDR3, as DNA: TGTGCCAGCAGCTTAGATCCAGGCTTAGCCAAAAACATTCAGTACTTC.

This clonotype was seen a handful of times. This chain connects TRBV27 to TRBJ1-1; a possible D gene is TRBD1 (6 bases). CDR3 length equals 17 residues. Germline V lookup: CDR1 MNHEY, CDR2 SMNVEV (reference sequence). Between the trimmed V and J ends, which lost 3 bases and 4 bases, there was a span of 21 bases. The CDR3 region has the DNA TGTGCCAGCAGTTTTAACAGGGCTGGAGTTGGGACCACTGAAGCTTTCTTT. Translating gives CASSFNRAGVGTTEAFF.

The V gene is TRBV10-3, the J gene TRBJ2-5, with 7 bases identical to TRBD1. This CDR3 is 14 amino acids long. Germline-derived CDR1 and CDR2 are ENHRY and SYGVKD. V lost 4 bases to trimming and J lost 3 bases; unmatched junction nucleotides: 5. This chain's CDR3 is CAISGVDREETQYF. Written as DNA, the CDR3 is TGTGCCATCAGTGGCGTTGACAGGGAAGAGACCCAGTACTTC.